The source of this T cell receptor (beta chain) is a study of radiotherapy plus CTLA-4 blockade in lung cancer. On the study more broadly: Overall, around 19% of patients showed an objective response, while over 25% attained disease control.

Repertoires were generated with immunoSEQ multiplex PCR, while TCRdb's copy carries only in-frame clones and drops some. The data contain approximately 100,000 clones, 85% to 90% of them singletons. Germline CDR1 and CDR2: KGHSH and LQKENI. J was trimmed by 5 bases and V by 8 bases; bases with no gene match: 11. The CDR3 length is 15 residues. The sample was peripheral blood, taken from a patient treated with radiotherapy plus ipilimumab. The sequence derives from a human donor with non-small cell lung cancer that progressed on radiotherapy plus ipilimumab. Some clones in this sample may be carry-over from other donors' samples. The chain combines TRBV18 with TRBJ2-5, with 10 bases aligning to TRBD1. The CDR3 is CASSRDRGGFETQYF. CDR3 coding DNA: TGTGCCAGCAGTAGGGACAGGGGCGGATTCGAGACCCAGTACTTC.